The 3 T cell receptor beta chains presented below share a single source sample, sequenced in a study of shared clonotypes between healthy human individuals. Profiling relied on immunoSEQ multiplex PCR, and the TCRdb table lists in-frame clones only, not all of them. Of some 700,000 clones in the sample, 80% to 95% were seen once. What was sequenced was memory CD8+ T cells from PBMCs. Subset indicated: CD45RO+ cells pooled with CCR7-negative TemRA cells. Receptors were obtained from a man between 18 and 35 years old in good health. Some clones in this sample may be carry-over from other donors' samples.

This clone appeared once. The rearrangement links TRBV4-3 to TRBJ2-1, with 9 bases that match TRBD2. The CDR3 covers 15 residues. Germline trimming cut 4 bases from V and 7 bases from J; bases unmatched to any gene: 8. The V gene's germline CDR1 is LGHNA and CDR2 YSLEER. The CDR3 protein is CASSRGSGSRNEQFF. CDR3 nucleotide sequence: TGCGCCAGCAGCCGGGGTAGCGGGAGTCGGAATGAGCAGTTCTTC.

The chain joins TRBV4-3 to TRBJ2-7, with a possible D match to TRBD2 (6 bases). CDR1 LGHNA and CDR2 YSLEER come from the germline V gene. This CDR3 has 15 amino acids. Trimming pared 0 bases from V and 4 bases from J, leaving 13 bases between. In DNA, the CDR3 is TGCGCCAGCAGCCAAGATGCGGGGCTCGGGTACGAGCAGTACTTC. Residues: CASSQDAGLGYEQYF.

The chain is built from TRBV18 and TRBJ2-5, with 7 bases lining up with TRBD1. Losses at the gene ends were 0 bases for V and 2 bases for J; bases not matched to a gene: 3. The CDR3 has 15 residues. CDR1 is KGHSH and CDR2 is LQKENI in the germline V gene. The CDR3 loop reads CASSPPWDRQETQYF. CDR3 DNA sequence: TGTGCCAGCTCACCACCCTGGGACAGACAAGAGACCCAGTACTTC.